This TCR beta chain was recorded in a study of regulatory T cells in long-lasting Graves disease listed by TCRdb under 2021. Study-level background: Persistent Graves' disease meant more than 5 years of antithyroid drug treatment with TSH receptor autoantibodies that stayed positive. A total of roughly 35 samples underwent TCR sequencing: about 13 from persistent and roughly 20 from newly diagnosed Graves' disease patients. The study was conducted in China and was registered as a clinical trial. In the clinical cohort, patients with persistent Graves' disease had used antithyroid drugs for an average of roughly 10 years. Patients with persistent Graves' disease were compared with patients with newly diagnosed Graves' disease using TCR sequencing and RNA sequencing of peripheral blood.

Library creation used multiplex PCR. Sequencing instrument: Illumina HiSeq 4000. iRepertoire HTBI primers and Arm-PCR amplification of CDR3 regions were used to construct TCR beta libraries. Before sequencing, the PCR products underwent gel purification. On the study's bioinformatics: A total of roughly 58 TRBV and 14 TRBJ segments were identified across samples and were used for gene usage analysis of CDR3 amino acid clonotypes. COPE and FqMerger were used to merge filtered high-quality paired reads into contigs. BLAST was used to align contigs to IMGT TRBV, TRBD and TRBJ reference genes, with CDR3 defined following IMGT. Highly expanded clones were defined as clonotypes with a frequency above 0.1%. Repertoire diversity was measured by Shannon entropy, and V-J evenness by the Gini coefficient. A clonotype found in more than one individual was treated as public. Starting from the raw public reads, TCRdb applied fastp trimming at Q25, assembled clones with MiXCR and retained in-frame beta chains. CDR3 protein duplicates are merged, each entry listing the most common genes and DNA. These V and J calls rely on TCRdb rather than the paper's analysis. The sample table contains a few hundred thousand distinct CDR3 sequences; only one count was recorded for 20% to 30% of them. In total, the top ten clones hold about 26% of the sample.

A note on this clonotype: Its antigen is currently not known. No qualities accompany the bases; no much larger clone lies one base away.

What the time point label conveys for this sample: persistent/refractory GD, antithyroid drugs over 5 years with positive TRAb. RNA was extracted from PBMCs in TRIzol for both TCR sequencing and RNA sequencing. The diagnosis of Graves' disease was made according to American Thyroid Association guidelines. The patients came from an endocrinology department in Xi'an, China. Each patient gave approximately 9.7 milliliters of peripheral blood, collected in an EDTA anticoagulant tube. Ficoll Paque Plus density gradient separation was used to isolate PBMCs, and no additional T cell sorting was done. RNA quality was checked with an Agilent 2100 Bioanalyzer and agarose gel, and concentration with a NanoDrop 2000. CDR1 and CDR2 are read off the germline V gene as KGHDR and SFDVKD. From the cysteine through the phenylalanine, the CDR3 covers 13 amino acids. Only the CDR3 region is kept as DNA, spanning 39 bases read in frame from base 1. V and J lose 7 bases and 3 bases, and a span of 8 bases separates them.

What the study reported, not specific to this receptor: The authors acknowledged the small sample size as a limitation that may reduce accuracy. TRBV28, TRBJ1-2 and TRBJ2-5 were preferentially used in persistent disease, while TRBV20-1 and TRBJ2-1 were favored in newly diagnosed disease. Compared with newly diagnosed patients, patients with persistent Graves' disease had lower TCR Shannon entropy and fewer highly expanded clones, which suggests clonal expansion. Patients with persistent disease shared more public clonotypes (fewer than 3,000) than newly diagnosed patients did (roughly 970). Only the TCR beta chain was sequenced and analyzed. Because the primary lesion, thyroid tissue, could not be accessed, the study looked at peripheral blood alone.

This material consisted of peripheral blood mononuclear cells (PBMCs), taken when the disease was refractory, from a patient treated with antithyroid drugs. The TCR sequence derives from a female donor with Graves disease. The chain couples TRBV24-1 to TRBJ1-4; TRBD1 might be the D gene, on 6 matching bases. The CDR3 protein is CATRQGPNEKLFF. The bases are TGTGCCACCAGACAGGGCCCTAATGAAAAACTGTTTTTT.